This T cell receptor beta chain derives from a study of shared clonotypes between healthy human individuals. The CDR3 spans 13 residues. The germline gives CDR1 SEHNR, CDR2 FQNEAQ (reference sequence). With 1 base removed from V and 5 bases from J, the gap between germline ends came to 8 bases. Positively selected for CCR7, the CD45RO-negative cells used as naive CD8 cells excluded terminally differentiated effector memory CD45RA+ cells. TCRdb's table, derived via immunoSEQ multiplex PCR, lists solely in-frame clones and lacks some. The table records about 680,000 clones, about 90% of them present only once.

Sequenced material: naive CD8+ T cells sorted from blood. V usage is TRBV7-9 and J usage is TRBJ1-2; D not resolved. The receptor was derived from a man aged 25 to 40 in good health. The CDR3 DNA reads TGTGCCAGCAGCTTAGTAGGAGGGTATGGCTACACCTTC. Translation: CASSLVGGYGYTF.